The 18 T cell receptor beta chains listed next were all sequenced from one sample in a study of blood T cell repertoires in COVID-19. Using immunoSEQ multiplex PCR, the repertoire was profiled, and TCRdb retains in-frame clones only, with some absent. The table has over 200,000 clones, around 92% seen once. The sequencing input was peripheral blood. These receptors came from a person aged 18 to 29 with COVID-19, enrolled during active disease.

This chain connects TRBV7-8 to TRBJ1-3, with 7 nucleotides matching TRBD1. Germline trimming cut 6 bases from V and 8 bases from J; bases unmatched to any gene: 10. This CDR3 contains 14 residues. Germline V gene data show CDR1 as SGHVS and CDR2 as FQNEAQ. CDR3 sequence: CASRQQGPGDTIYF. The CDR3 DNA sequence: TGTGCCAGCAGACAACAGGGGCCGGGGGACACCATATATTTT.

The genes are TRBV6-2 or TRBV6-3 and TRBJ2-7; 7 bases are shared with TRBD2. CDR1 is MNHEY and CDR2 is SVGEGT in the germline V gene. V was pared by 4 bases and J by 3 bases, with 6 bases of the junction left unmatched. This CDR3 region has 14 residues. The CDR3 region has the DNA TGTGCCAGCAGTTCGGCGGGAGAGGTCTACGAGCAGTACTTC. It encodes CASSSAGEVYEQYF.

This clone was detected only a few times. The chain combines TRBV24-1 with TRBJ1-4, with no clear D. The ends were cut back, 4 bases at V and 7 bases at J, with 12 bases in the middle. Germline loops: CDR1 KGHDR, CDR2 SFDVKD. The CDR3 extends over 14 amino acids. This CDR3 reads CATSDPTSGEKLFF. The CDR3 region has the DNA TGTGCCACCAGTGACCCAACCAGTGGTGAAAAACTGTTTTTT.

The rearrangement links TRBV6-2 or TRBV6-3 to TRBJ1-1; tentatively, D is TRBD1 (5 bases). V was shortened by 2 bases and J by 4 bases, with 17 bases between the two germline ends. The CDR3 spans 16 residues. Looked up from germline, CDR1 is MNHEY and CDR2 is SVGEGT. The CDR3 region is CASSYMGPGAATEAFF. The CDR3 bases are TGTGCCAGCAGTTACATGGGTCCTGGGGCGGCCACTGAAGCTTTCTTT.

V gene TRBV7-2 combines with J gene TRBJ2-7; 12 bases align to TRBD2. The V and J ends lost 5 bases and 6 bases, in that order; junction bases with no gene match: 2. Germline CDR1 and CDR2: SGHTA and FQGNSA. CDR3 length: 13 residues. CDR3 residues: CASSLTSGSEQYF. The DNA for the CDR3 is TGTGCCAGCAGCCTGACTAGCGGGAGCGAGCAGTACTTC.

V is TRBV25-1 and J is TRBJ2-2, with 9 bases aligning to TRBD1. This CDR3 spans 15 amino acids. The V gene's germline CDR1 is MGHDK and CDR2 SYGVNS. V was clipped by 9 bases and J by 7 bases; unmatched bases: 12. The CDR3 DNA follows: TGTGCCAGTACTCTGAAGGGACAGGGTGACGGGGAGCTGTTTTTT. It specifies CASTLKGQGDGELFF. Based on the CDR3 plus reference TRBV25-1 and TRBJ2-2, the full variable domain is EADIYQTPRYLVIGTGKKITLECSQTMGHDKMYWYQQDPGMELHLIHYSYGVNSTEKGDLSSESTVSRIRTEHFPLTLESARPSHTSQYLCASTLKGQGDGELFFGEGSRLTVL.

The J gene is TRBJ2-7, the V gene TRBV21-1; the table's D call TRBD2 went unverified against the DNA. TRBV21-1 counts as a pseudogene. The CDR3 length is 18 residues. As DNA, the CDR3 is TGTGCCAGCAGCACTAAGGGCTACCCGTCGGGGGGGACCTACGAGCAGTACTTC. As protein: CASSTKGYPSGGTYEQYF.

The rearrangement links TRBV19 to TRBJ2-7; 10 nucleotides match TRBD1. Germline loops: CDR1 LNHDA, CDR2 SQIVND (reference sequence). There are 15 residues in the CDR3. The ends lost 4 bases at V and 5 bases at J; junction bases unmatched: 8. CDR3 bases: TGTGCCAGTAGTAGGGACAGGGGTCTATCCAACGAGCAGTACTTC. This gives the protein CASSRDRGLSNEQYF.

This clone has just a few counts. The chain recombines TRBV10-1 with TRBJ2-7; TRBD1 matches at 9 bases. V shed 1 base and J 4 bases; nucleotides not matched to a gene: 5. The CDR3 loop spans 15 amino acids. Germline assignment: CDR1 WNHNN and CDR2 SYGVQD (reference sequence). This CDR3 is CASSEFGTGLYEQYF. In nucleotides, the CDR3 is TGCGCCAGCAGTGAGTTCGGGACAGGGTTGTACGAGCAGTACTTC.

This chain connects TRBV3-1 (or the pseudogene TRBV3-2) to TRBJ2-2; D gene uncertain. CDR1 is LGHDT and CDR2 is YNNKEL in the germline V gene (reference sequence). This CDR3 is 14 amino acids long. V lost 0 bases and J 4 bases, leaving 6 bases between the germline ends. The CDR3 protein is CASSQDPITGELFF. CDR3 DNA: TGTGCCAGCAGCCAAGACCCAATCACCGGGGAGCTGTTTTTT.

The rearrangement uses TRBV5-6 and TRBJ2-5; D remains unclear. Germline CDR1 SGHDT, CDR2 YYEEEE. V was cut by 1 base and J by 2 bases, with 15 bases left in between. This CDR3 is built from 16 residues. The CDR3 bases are TGTGCCAGCAGCTTGATAGCAGCCAACTTACAAGAGACCCAGTACTTC. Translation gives CASSLIAANLQETQYF. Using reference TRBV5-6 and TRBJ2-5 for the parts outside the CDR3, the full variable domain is DAGVTQSPTHLIKTRGQQVTLRCSPKSGHDTVSWYQQALGQGPQFIFQYYEEEERQRGNFPDRFSGHQFPNYSSELNVNALLLGDSALYLCASSLIAANLQETQYFGPGTRLLVL.

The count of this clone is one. The CDR3 is CASSTGSEQYF. CDR3 nucleotides: TGTGCCAGCAGTACAGGGTCCGAGCAGTACTTC. The genes are TRBV6-5 and TRBJ2-7; the D gene is possibly TRBD1 (6 bases). CDR1 is MNHEY, CDR2 SVGAGI, per germline. The CDR3 loop spans 11 amino acids. The V end lost 5 bases, the J end lost 6 bases, and 8 bases lay between the germline ends.

Here the CDR3 DNA reads TGTGCCAGCAGCGTGGGGGCTAGCGGGAGCCAGATAGGTGAGCAGTACTTC. Its protein product is CASSVGASGSQIGEQYF. The genes are TRBV9 and TRBJ2-7, with 10 bases identical to TRBD2. CDR3 length equals 17 residues. CDR1 is SGDLS, CDR2 YYNGEE, per germline. V trimming: 2 bases; J trimming: 7 bases; junction bases outside the gene matches: 15.

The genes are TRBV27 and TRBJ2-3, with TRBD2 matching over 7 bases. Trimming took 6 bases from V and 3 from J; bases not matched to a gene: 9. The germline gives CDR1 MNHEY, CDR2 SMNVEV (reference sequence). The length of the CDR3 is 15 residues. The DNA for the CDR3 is TGTGCCAGCAGCGTCCTGGGGGGAGGGACAGATACGCAGTATTTT. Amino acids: CASSVLGGGTDTQYF.

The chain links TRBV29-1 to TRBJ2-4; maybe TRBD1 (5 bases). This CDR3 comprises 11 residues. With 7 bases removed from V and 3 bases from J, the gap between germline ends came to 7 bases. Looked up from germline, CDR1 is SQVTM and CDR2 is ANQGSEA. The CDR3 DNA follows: TGCAGCGCTGACAGCAAAAACATTCAGTACTTC. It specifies CSADSKNIQYF.

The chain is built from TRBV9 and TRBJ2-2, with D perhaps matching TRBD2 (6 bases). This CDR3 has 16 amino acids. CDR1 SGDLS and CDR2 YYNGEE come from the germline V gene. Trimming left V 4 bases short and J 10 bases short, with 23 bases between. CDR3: CASSPLASDRSEELFF. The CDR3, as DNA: TGTGCCAGCAGCCCACTCGCTAGCGACCGTAGTGAGGAGCTGTTTTTT.

CDR3 sequence (DNA): TGTGCCAGCAGCTTAGGACAGGGGGCTGGCTACACCTTC. This encodes CASSLGQGAGYTF. The chain carries TRBV11-2 and TRBJ1-2; 10 bases align to TRBD1. There are 13 residues in the CDR3. CDR1 SGHAT and CDR2 FQNNGV come from the germline V gene. V lost 1 base to trimming and J lost 7 bases; unmatched junction nucleotides: 0.

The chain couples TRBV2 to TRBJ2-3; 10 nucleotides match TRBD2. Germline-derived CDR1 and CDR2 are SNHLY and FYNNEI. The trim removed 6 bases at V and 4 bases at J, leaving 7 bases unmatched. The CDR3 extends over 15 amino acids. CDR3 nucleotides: TGTGCCAGCAGCCCCCTAGCGGGAGTCTCAGATACGCAGTATTTT. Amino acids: CASSPLAGVSDTQYF.